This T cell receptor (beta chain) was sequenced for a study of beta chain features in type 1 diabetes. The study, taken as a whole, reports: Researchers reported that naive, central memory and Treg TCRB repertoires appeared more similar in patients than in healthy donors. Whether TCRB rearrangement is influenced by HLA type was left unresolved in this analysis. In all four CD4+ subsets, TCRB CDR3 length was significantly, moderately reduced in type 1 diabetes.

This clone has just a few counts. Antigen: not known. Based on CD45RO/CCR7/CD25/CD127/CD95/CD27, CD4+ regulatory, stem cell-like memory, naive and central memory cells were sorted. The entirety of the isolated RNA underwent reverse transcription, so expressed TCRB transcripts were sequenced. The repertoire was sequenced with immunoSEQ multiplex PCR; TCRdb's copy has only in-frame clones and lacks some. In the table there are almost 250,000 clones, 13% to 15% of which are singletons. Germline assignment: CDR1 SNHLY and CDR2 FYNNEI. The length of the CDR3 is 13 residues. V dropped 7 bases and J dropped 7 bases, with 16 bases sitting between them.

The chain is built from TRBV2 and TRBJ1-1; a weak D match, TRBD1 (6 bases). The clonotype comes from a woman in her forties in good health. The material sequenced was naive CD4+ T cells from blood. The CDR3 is CASTTSQGGEAFF. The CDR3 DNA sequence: TGTGCCAGCACGACGTCACAGGGCGGTGAAGCTTTCTTT.